The clone carrying this T cell receptor (beta chain) was seen a single time. This entry belongs to a study of blood T cell repertoires in COVID-19. The overall study: Specimens from acute and convalescent COVID-19 originated in the United States, Italy and Spain.

Germline CDR1 reads SGHNT; CDR2 reads YENEEA. The V and J ends lost 1 base and 1 base respectively, with 11 bases between them. CDR3 length: 16 amino acids. Profiling relied on immunoSEQ multiplex PCR, and the TCRdb table lists in-frame clones only, not all of them. The sample has some 110,000 clones, around 80% seen once. Input material: peripheral blood. The source is a man aged 50 to 60 with acute or convalescent COVID-19. This rearrangement joins TRBV11-3 to TRBJ1-5; D may be TRBD1 (5 bases). CDR3 region: CASSLGQGWSNQPQHF. In nucleotides, the CDR3 is TGTGCCAGCAGCTTAGGTCAGGGTTGGAGCAATCAGCCCCAGCATTTT.